What follows are 15 T cell receptor beta chains derived from one specimen sequenced in a study of identical twins listed by TCRdb under 2016. Libraries were prepared through 5' RACE. The sequencing machine was an Illumina HiSeq 2000. The raw public data were reprocessed by TCRdb itself: fastp quality trimming at Q25, MiXCR clonotype calling, in-frame beta chains only. Here each entry gathers all rows of one CDR3 protein and keeps the most common genes and DNA. Within this sample are 500,000 to 600,000 distinct CDR3 sequences, with around 20% of them counted one time only. Of the sample, around 0.9% is held by the ten largest clones. The sample was also linked to a second study, of T cells expressing NK-cell markers.

The sequencing input was CD4+ T cells sorted from blood. The origin of the receptors is a woman aged 18-30 years in good health.

This clonotype was picked up a small number of times. The gene calls are TRBV9 and TRBJ1-2, with 9 bases identical to TRBD1. This CDR3 is 13 amino acids long. Germline V gene lookup returns CDR1 SGDLS and CDR2 YYNGEE. V trimming: 4 bases; J trimming: 8 bases; junction bases outside the gene matches: 6. CDR3 DNA sequence: TGTGCCAGCAGCCCTCGACAGGGGGAAGGCTACACCTTC. Translation: CASSPRQGEGYTF.

This clonotype has a handful of counts. For the CDR3, the DNA is TGCGCCAGCAGCTTGGCCTGGGGGTCGAACACCGGGGAGCTGTTTTTT. Translation gives CASSLAWGSNTGELFF. The J gene is TRBJ2-2, the V gene TRBV5-1; D tentatively reads TRBD1 or TRBD2 (5 bases each). CDR1 is SGHRS and CDR2 is YFSETQ in the germline V gene. V lost 0 bases and J lost 0, with 9 bases in between. The length of the CDR3 is 16 residues.

The genes are TRBV7-8 and TRBJ2-3; 10 bases line up with TRBD1. CDR3 length equals 15 residues. In germline, CDR1 is SGHVS, CDR2 FQNEAQ. The J segment lost 3 bases and the V segment lost 4 bases, leaving 4 bases of the junction unmatched. The CDR3: CASSSRDRGTDTQYF. Written as DNA, the CDR3 is TGTGCCAGCAGCTCCCGGGACAGGGGTACAGATACGCAGTATTTT.

The chain combines TRBV13 with TRBJ1-1, with unresolved D. Trimming left V 7 bases short and J 5 bases short, with 11 bases between. Germline V gene data show CDR1 as PRHDT and CDR2 as FYEKMQ (reference sequence). The CDR3 length is 12 residues. The CDR3 DNA follows: TGTGCCAGCATTCAGGACCAAACTGAAGCTTTCTTT. This translates into CASIQDQTEAFF.

This clonotype was found a few times. The chain carries TRBV20-1 and TRBJ2-1; the D is unclear. The V end lost 5 bases, the J end lost 7 bases, and 15 bases lay between the germline ends. Germline V gene lookup returns CDR1 DFQATT and CDR2 SNEGSKA (reference sequence). The CDR3 contains 13 residues. CDR3 nucleotides: TGCAGTGCTCCGGGTCACGCGATAAATGAGCAGTTCTTC. Translating gives CSAPGHAINEQFF.

The chain is built from TRBV7-2 and TRBJ2-7, with D possibly called TRBD1 or TRBD2 (5 bases each). Trimming cost V 6 bases and J 5 bases, with 11 bases left between them. This CDR3 has 12 amino acids. The germline CDR1 and CDR2 sequences are SGHTA and FQGNSA. CDR3 nucleotides: TGTGCCAGCAGTCCATGGGGGAACGAGCAGTACTTC. This sequence encodes CASSPWGNEQYF. Variable domain in full (rest from reference TRBV7-2 and TRBJ2-7): GAGVSQSPSNKVTEKGKDVELRCDPISGHTALYWYRQSLGQGLEFLIYFQGNSAPDKSGLPSDRFSAERTGGSVSTLTIQRTQQEDSAVYLCASSPWGNEQYFGPGTRLTVT.

This clonotype appeared a few times. The chain couples TRBV12-3 or TRBV12-4 to TRBJ1-3; D ambiguous. The CDR3 has 14 residues. Deletions cut 3 bases from V and 4 bases from J, with 10 bases between. CDR3 in amino acids: CASSFLRFGNTIYF. The CDR3 bases are TGTGCCAGCAGTTTTCTCCGCTTCGGAAACACCATATATTTT.

This chain joins TRBV7-6 and TRBJ2-4, with 8 nucleotides matching TRBD1. V lost 5 bases, J lost 10 bases, and 19 bases stayed unmatched. The CDR3 is 17 amino acids. In germline, CDR1 is SGHVS, CDR2 FNYEAQ. The CDR3 bases are TGTGCCAGCAGCCCACCTTTGAGACAGGGGCGGCCGCCTATTCAGTACTTC. It yields the protein CASSPPLRQGRPPIQYF.

The chain uses TRBV10-3 and TRBJ1-5; D not resolved. Per germline, CDR1 ENHRY and CDR2 SYGVKD. Trimming left V 6 bases short and J 0 bases short, with 6 bases between. CDR3 length equals 13 residues. The CDR3 DNA sequence: TGTGCCATCAGAGAATATAGCAATCAGCCCCAGCATTTT. Translation: CAIREYSNQPQHF.

This clonotype showed up just a few times. The genes are TRBV29-1 and TRBJ2-1; TRBD2 is a possible D gene (5 bases). V shed 7 bases and J shed 4 bases, with 14 bases lying between them. This CDR3 spans 13 amino acids. Germline CDR1 reads SQVTM; CDR2 reads ANQGSEA. The CDR3: CSASGSAYNEQFF. CDR3 coding DNA: TGCAGCGCGTCCGGTAGCGCATACAATGAGCAGTTCTTC.

The J gene is TRBJ2-3, the V gene TRBV2; possible D gene TRBD1, 6 bases. The germline CDR1 and CDR2 sequences are SNHLY and FYNNEI. Trimming shortened V by 6 bases and J by 4 bases, and 11 bases separated the two germline ends. This CDR3 spans 13 amino acids. The DNA of the CDR3 is TGTGCCAGCAGGGGACACTCAGCAGATACGCAGTATTTT. Protein sequence: CASRGHSADTQYF.

This clonotype was found a few times. The rearrangement links TRBV12-3 or TRBV12-4 to TRBJ1-2; no reliable D call. Trimming stripped 6 bases from V and 4 bases from J, with 12 bases between. The CDR3 runs 13 residues. This chain's CDR3 is CASRDPGSYGYTF. In nucleotides, the CDR3 is TGTGCCAGCAGGGACCCGGGCAGCTATGGCTACACCTTC.

This clonotype was seen a handful of times. V usage is TRBV5-1 and J usage is TRBJ1-1; D may be TRBD1 (6 bases). Deletions cut 8 bases from V and 4 bases from J, with 15 bases between. The CDR3 is 13 amino acids. In germline, CDR1 is SGHRS, CDR2 YFSETQ. CDR3 in DNA: TGCGCCAGTACCAATCAGGGGCCCACTGAAGCTTTCTTT. Its protein product is CASTNQGPTEAFF.

This clonotype was found a few times. The chain recombines TRBV20-1 with TRBJ2-3, with D uncertain. CDR1 DFQATT and CDR2 SNEGSKA come from the germline V gene (reference sequence). V lost 4 bases and J 0 bases, leaving 14 bases between the germline ends. The CDR3 covers 15 residues. CDR3 sequence: CSAKPLEASTDTQYF. In nucleotides, the CDR3 is TGCAGTGCTAAGCCTTTAGAGGCCAGCACAGATACGCAGTATTTT.

The J gene is TRBJ2-5, the V gene TRBV20-1, with D possibly matching TRBD1 (6 bases). CDR3 length: 11 residues. V lost 6 bases to trimming and J lost 3 bases, with 8 bases between them. Germline loops: CDR1 DFQATT, CDR2 SNEGSKA (reference sequence). The CDR3 loop is CSARTEETQYF. For the CDR3, the DNA is TGCAGTGCAAGGACAGAAGAGACCCAGTACTTC.